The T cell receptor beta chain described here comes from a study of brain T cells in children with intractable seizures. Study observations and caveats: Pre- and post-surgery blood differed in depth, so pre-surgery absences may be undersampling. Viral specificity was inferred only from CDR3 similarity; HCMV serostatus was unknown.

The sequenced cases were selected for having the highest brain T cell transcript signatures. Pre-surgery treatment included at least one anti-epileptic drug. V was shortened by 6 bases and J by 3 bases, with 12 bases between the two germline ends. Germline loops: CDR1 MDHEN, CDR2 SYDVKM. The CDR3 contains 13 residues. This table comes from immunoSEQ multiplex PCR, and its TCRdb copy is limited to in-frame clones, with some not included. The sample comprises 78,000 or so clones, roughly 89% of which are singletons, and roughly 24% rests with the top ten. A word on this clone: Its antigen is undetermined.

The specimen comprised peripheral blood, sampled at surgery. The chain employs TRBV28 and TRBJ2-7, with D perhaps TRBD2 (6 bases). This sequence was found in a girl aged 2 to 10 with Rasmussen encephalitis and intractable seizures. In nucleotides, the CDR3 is TGTGCCAGCAGCATGGGAGGACTCTACGAGCAGTACTTC. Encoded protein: CASSMGGLYEQYF.